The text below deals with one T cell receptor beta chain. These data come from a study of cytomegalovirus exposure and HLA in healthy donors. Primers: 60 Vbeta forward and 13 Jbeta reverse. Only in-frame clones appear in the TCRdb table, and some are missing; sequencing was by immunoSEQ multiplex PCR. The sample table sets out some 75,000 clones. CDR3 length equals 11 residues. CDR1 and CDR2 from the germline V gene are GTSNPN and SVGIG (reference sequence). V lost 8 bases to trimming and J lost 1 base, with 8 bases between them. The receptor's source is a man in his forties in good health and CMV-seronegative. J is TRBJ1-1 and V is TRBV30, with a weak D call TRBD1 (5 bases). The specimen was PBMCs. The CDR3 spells CAGGGNTEAFF. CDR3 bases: TGTGCCGGGGGGGGGAACACTGAAGCTTTCTTT.